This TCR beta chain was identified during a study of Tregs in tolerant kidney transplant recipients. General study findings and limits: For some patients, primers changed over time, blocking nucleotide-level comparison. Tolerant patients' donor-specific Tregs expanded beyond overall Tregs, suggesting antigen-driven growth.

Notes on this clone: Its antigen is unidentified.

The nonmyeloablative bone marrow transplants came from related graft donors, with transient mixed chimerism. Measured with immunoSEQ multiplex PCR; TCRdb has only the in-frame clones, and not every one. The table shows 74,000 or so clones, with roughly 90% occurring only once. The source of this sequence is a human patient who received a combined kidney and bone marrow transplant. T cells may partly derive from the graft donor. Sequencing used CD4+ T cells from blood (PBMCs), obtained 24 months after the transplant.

Here the CDR3 DNA reads TGTGCCAGCAAGGGACAGGGGGCGGGAGAGCAGTACTTC. This codes for CASKGQGAGEQYF. The chain couples TRBV2 to TRBJ2-7, with 12 bases lining up with TRBD1. CDR3 length: 13 residues. V lost 7 bases to trimming and J lost 7 bases; unmatched junction nucleotides: 5. Per germline, CDR1 SNHLY and CDR2 FYNNEI. The variable domain in full, with the rest retrieved from reference TRBV2 and TRBJ2-7, is EPEVTQTPSHQVTQMGQEVILRCVPISNHLYFYWYRQILGQKVEFLVSFYNNEISEKSEIFDDQFSVERPDGSNFTLKIRSTKLEDSAMYFCASKGQGAGEQYFGPGTRLTVT.